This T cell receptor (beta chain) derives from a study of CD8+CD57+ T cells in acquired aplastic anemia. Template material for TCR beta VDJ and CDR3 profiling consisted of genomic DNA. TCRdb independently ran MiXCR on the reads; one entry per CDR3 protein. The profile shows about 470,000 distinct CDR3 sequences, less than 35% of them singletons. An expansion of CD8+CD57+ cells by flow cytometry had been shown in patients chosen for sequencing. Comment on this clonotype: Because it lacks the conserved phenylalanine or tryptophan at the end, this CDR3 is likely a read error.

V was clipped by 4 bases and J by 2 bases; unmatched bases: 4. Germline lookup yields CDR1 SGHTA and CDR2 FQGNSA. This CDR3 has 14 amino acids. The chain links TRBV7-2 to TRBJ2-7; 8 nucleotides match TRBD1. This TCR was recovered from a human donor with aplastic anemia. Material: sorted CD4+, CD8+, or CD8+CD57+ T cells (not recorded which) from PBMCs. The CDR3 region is CASSSTGGTYEQYS. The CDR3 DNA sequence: TGTGCCAGCAGCTCCACAGGGGGTACCTACGAGCAGTACTCC.